These 30 T cell receptor beta chains were sequenced from one sample in a study of CD8+ T cells in alopecia areata. Treatment specified: oral pan-JAK inhibitor, 5-10 mg twice daily. RNA, once extracted, was reverse transcribed into cDNA for use as the sequencing template. The table came from immunoSEQ multiplex PCR; TCRdb's copy has only in-frame clones and leaves some out. The repertoire holds 150,000 to 200,000 clones, with less than 70% as singletons. The sequencing here drew on CD4+ T cells sorted from blood, taken at roughly week 49, from a patient treated with tofacitinib. These receptors all come from a human donor with alopecia areata.

The genes are TRBV5-1 and TRBJ1-4; D remains ambiguous. V lost 0 bases and J 3 bases, leaving 6 bases between the germline ends. This CDR3 has 14 residues. In germline, CDR1 is SGHRS, CDR2 YFSETQ. For the CDR3, the DNA is TGCGCCAGCAGCTTGGACACGGCTAATGAAAAACTGTTTTTT. Translated: CASSLDTANEKLFF.

The chain employs TRBV6-5 and TRBJ2-7; D is perhaps TRBD2 (6 bases). This CDR3 spans 15 amino acids. CDR1 and CDR2 (germline): MNHEY, SVGAGI. V was clipped by 6 bases and J by 1 base, with 16 bases between them. Written as DNA, the CDR3 is TGTGCCAGCAGACCCGGCTGGGGGGATTCCTACGAGCAGTACTTC. It is translated as CASRPGWGDSYEQYF.

The chain uses TRBV29-1 and TRBJ1-1; 9 bases agree with TRBD1. CDR1 and CDR2 from the germline V gene are SQVTM and ANQGSEA. The CDR3 spans 14 residues. The ends lost 6 bases at V and 0 bases at J; junction bases unmatched: 5. The DNA of the CDR3 is TGCAGCGTGGACAGGGGAGCACTGAACACTGAAGCTTTCTTT. Translating it yields CSVDRGALNTEAFF.

This clone has just one count. The chain is built from TRBV30 and TRBJ2-7; D gene ambiguous. The CDR3 covers 13 residues. Trimming pared 2 bases from V and 1 base from J, leaving 9 bases between. Germline values: CDR1 GTSNPN, CDR2 SVGIG (reference sequence). The CDR3 DNA sequence: TGTGCCTGGAGTATGAAGAGTTCCTACGAGCAGTACTTC. Its protein product is CAWSMKSSYEQYF. Filled out from reference TRBV30 and TRBJ2-7, the complete variable domain reads SQTIHQWPATLVQPVGSPLSLECTVEGTSNPNLYWYRQAAGRGLQLLFYSVGIGQISSEVPQNLSASRPQDRQFILSSKKLLLSDSGFYLCAWSMKSSYEQYFGPGTRLTVT.

The genes are TRBV4-1 and TRBJ1-6; D may be TRBD1 (5 bases). V shed 2 bases and J shed 6 bases, with 20 bases lying between them. Germline lookup yields CDR1 MGHRA and CDR2 YSYEKL. The CDR3 has 18 residues. CDR3: CASSQQTDSPTLNSPLHF. The CDR3 region has the DNA TGCGCCAGCAGCCAACAGACCGACAGCCCAACCCTTAATTCACCCCTCCACTTT.

V gene TRBV5-1 combines with J gene TRBJ2-7; 9 nucleotides match TRBD1. With V trimmed by 8 bases and J by 5 bases, 11 bases remained unmatched. Germline V gene data show CDR1 as SGHRS and CDR2 as YFSETQ. CDR3 length: 14 amino acids. This CDR3 is CASTSGRTGDEQYF. The DNA of the CDR3 is TGCGCCAGTACCTCAGGTAGGACAGGGGACGAGCAGTACTTC.

The chain links TRBV30 to TRBJ2-3; D is uncertain. V was pared by 0 bases and J by 1 base, with 5 bases between. This CDR3 has 13 residues. The germline V gene encodes CDR1 GTSNPN and CDR2 SVGIG (reference sequence). This chain's CDR3 is CAWSVLGTDTQYF. The CDR3 bases are TGTGCCTGGAGTGTACTGGGCACAGATACGCAGTATTTT.

There are a few counts of this clone. This chain uses TRBV7-2 with TRBJ2-7, with D possibly TRBD1 on 5 matching bases. CDR1 is SGHTA and CDR2 is FQGNSA in the germline V gene. With 1 base removed from V and 2 bases from J, the gap between germline ends came to 15 bases. The CDR3 contains 16 residues. In nucleotides, the CDR3 is TGTGCCAGCAGCTTAGATGAGACAGCCAACACCTACGAGCAGTACTTC. It encodes CASSLDETANTYEQYF.

The V gene is TRBV30, the J gene TRBJ1-6, with 9 bases matching TRBD1. The length of the CDR3 is 15 residues. Germline V gene sequence: CDR1 GTSNPN, CDR2 SVGIG (reference sequence). The V segment lost 8 bases and the J segment 7 bases; nucleotides outside the gene matches: 12. CDR3 sequence reads: CAATRTGEANSPLHF. The DNA for the CDR3 is TGTGCCGCCACACGGACAGGGGAGGCGAATTCACCCCTCCACTTT. Based on the CDR3 plus reference TRBV30 and TRBJ1-6, the full variable domain is SQTIHQWPATLVQPVGSPLSLECTVEGTSNPNLYWYRQAAGRGLQLLFYSVGIGQISSEVPQNLSASRPQDRQFILSSKKLLLSDSGFYLCAATRTGEANSPLHFGNGTRLTVT.

This clone was observed a few times. V usage is TRBV30 and J usage is TRBJ2-7; weak D call: TRBD1 (5 bases). Germline CDR1 is GTSNPN and CDR2 is SVGIG (reference sequence). CDR3 size: 13 residues. Deletions cut 5 bases from V and 7 bases from J, with 18 bases between. CDR3 bases: TGTGCCTGGTCCGGACAAACTACTATGGAGCAGTACTTC. Amino acid sequence: CAWSGQTTMEQYF.

CDR3 protein: CASSQEQGNTIYF. Here the CDR3 DNA reads TGCGCCAGCAGCCAAGAACAAGGAAACACCATATATTTT. The rearrangement links TRBV4-3 to TRBJ1-3; D uncertain. The CDR3 length is 13 residues. The germline V gene encodes CDR1 LGHNA and CDR2 YSLEER. V lost 0 bases, J lost 4 bases, and 4 bases lay in between.

The genes are TRBV30 and TRBJ2-7, with TRBD2 as a possible D gene (6 bases). This CDR3 is built from 13 residues. Germline values: CDR1 GTSNPN, CDR2 SVGIG (reference sequence). Trimming pared 7 bases from V and 7 bases from J, leaving 20 bases between. The CDR3 DNA follows: TGTGCCTACCGGGACTGGGGGAAGAGAGAGCAGTACTTC. Residues: CAYRDWGKREQYF.

The rearrangement links TRBV6-1 to TRBJ1-5; D gene ambiguous. Germline lookup yields CDR1 MNHNS and CDR2 SASEGT. Trimming left V 8 bases short and J 2 bases short, with 13 bases between. This CDR3 region has 14 residues. CDR3 protein: CASRRSGGNQPQHF. The CDR3 DNA reads TGTGCCAGCCGACGATCTGGCGGCAATCAGCCCCAGCATTTT.

The rearrangement links TRBV9 to TRBJ2-7; possibly TRBD2 for D (7 bases). There are 14 residues in the CDR3. Trimming took off 4 bases at V and 8 bases at J, with 19 bases between the two ends. The germline CDR1 and CDR2 sequences are SGDLS and YYNGEE. The CDR3 DNA reads TGTGCCAGCAGCCCAGAATGGGGGGGGGCCCAGCAGTACTTC. It specifies CASSPEWGGAQQYF.

The V gene is TRBV29-1, the J gene TRBJ2-7, with D unresolved. The CDR3 is 10 residues long. V was shortened by 5 bases and J by 5 bases, with 7 bases between the two germline ends. Germline V lookup: CDR1 SQVTM, CDR2 ANQGSEA. The CDR3 DNA reads as TGCAGCGTTCGGCAGAACGAGCAGTACTTC. Translation gives CSVRQNEQYF.

V usage is TRBV9 and J usage is TRBJ2-7; no definite D call. V was shortened by 0 bases and J by 0 bases, with 7 bases between the two germline ends. The length of the CDR3 is 14 residues. Germline lookup yields CDR1 SGDLS and CDR2 YYNGEE. The CDR3 nucleotides read TGTGCCAGCAGCGTAGCGGCAACCTCCTACGAGCAGTACTTC. It specifies CASSVAATSYEQYF.

The chain recombines TRBV2 with TRBJ1-2; TRBD1 is a possible D gene (5 bases). Per germline, CDR1 SNHLY and CDR2 FYNNEI. Trimming took 6 bases from V and 5 from J, leaving 13 bases between them. This CDR3 spans 13 amino acids. CDR3 sequence reads: CASRGDREYGYTF. In DNA, the CDR3 is TGTGCCAGCAGGGGAGACAGAGAATATGGCTACACCTTC.

The chain couples TRBV27 to TRBJ1-2, with D perhaps matching TRBD1 (6 bases). Per the germline V gene, CDR1 is MNHEY and CDR2 is SMNVEV (reference sequence). The CDR3 runs to 15 residues. Trimming removed 5 bases at V and 0 bases at J, with 13 bases between. CDR3 protein: CASSLDSEANYGYTF. CDR3 bases: TGTGCCAGCAGTCTGGACAGCGAAGCTAACTATGGCTACACCTTC.

This clone was detected only a few times. The chain recombines TRBV5-1 with TRBJ2-1; D is unresolved. Deletions cut 5 bases from V and 9 bases from J, with 21 bases between. The CDR3 spans 15 residues. Germline V gene data show CDR1 as SGHRS and CDR2 as YFSETQ. The CDR3 DNA follows: TGCGCCAGCAGTCTAGAAAGTACCGGTTTGGGTGAGCAGTTCTTC. This translates into CASSLESTGLGEQFF.

This clone was seen only a few times. This rearrangement joins TRBV29-1 to TRBJ2-1, with D perhaps matching TRBD1 (6 bases). The CDR3 consists of 14 residues. CDR1 SQVTM and CDR2 ANQGSEA come from the germline V gene. The V and J ends lost 6 bases and 9 bases respectively, with 21 bases between them. The CDR3 sequence is CSVRGGGRVGEQFF. The CDR3, as DNA: TGCAGCGTCAGGGGTGGGGGACGAGTCGGTGAGCAGTTCTTC.

This chain uses TRBV29-1 with TRBJ2-3, with a possible D match to TRBD1 (5 bases). The germline gives CDR1 SQVTM, CDR2 ANQGSEA. The V and J ends lost 2 bases and 2 bases respectively, with 17 bases between them. The CDR3 totals 16 residues. The CDR3 region has the DNA TGCAGCGTTGAACGGATGGACATCTCCTCCACAGATACGCAGTATTTT. As protein: CSVERMDISSTDTQYF.

This clone showed up just a few times. The chain joins TRBV29-1 to TRBJ1-5; D might be TRBD1 (6 bases). This CDR3 contains 13 residues. Per germline, CDR1 SQVTM and CDR2 ANQGSEA. V lost 3 bases, J lost 6 bases, and 12 bases lay in between. CDR3 sequence (DNA): TGCAGCGTTGACCAGGGGCACGGTCAGCCCCAGCATTTT. Protein sequence: CSVDQGHGQPQHF. Looking up the rest from reference TRBV29-1 and TRBJ1-5 gives the full variable domain: SAVISQKPSRDICQRGTSLTIQCQVDSQVTMMFWYRQQPGQSLTLIATANQGSEATYESGFVIDKFPISRPNLTFSTLTVSNMSPEDSSIYLCSVDQGHGQPQHFGDGTRLSIL.

CDR3 sequence (DNA): TGTGCCAGCAGTGCAGTGAAGATTGCAGGGAAGGCCGAGCAGTACTTC. This translates into CASSAVKIAGKAEQYF. The chain has TRBV25-1 and TRBJ2-7; perhaps TRBD1 as D (5 bases). The CDR3 extends over 16 amino acids. The V and J ends lost 4 bases and 6 bases respectively, with 22 bases between them. The germline gives CDR1 MGHDK, CDR2 SYGVNS.

The V call is TRBV6-5, the J call TRBJ2-5; 8 bases match TRBD1. This CDR3 contains 13 residues. Per the germline V gene, CDR1 is MNHEY and CDR2 is SVGAGI. With 6 bases clipped from V and 5 bases from J, the junction kept 5 bases outside the gene matches. The CDR3 here is CASRGTGRETQYF. The DNA for the CDR3 is TGTGCCAGCAGAGGGACAGGCCGTGAGACCCAGTACTTC.

This clone was found a few times. Within the sample, other DNA sequences also encode this same CDR3. This chain links TRBV7-6 with TRBJ2-2; D unclear. V was shortened by 1 base and J by 0 bases, with 6 bases between the two germline ends. CDR1 is SGHVS and CDR2 is FNYEAQ in the germline V gene. The CDR3 spans 15 residues. CDR3 sequence (DNA): TGTGCCAGCAGCTTAGGGAAGTCGAACACCGGGGAGCTGTTTTTT. It codes for CASSLGKSNTGELFF.

About this clone: A clone one base away is much larger, so this may be a read error. The chain uses TRBV6-6 and TRBJ1-1, with D perhaps matching TRBD1 (6 bases). The length of the CDR3 is 13 residues. With 6 bases removed from V and 3 bases from J, the gap between germline ends came to 11 bases. Germline V gives CDR1 MNHNY, CDR2 SVGAGI (reference sequence). CDR3 bases: TGTGCCAGCAGGTACAGGGTTTACACTGAAGCTTTCTTT. Protein sequence: CASRYRVYTEAFF.

To note about this clone: The junction departs from germline at one end; a sequencing error may be responsible. This chain links TRBV7-9 with TRBJ2-2, with D possibly TRBD2 on 6 matching bases. The CDR3 is 15 residues long. Looked up from germline, CDR1 is SEHNR and CDR2 is FQNEAQ (reference sequence). The CDR3 is CASSLGEAKTGELFF. The CDR3 coding sequence is TGTGCCAGCAGCTTGGGGGAGGCGAAAACCGGGGAGCTGTTTTTT.

This sequence joins TRBV23-1 and TRBJ1-2; D possibly corresponds to TRBD1 (6 bases). TRBV23-1 qualifies as an ORF whose function is uncertain. The CDR3 length is 14 residues. V gave up 8 bases and J gave up 1 base, with 14 bases separating them. This CDR3 reads CASAQRTDNYGYTF. The CDR3 coding sequence is TGCGCCAGCGCCCAGAGGACAGATAACTATGGCTACACCTTC.

The rearrangement uses TRBV2 and TRBJ2-6; the D gene is possibly TRBD1 (6 bases). CDR1 is SNHLY and CDR2 is FYNNEI in the germline V gene. This CDR3 spans 14 amino acids. V lost 7 bases and J 1 base, leaving 8 bases between the germline ends. The DNA of the CDR3 is TGTGCCAGCACCGACAGGTCTGGGGCCAACGTCCTGACTTTC. Translating gives CASTDRSGANVLTF.

This clone was detected a few times. The chain employs TRBV19 and TRBJ1-1, with 7 positions matching TRBD1. Germline lookup yields CDR1 LNHDA and CDR2 SQIVND (reference sequence). This CDR3 spans 14 amino acids. Trimming removed 7 bases from V and 5 bases from J; junction bases left unmatched: 10. The chain's CDR3 is CASTITGVSTEAFF. The CDR3 DNA follows: TGTGCCAGTACCATAACAGGGGTTAGTACTGAAGCTTTCTTT. The full variable domain, its missing parts supplied by reference TRBV19 and TRBJ1-1, is DGGITQSPKYLFRKEGQNVTLSCEQNLNHDAMYWYRQDPGQGLRLIYYSQIVNDFQKGDIAEGYSVSREKKESFPLTVTSAQKNPTAFYLCASTITGVSTEAFFGQGTRLTVV.